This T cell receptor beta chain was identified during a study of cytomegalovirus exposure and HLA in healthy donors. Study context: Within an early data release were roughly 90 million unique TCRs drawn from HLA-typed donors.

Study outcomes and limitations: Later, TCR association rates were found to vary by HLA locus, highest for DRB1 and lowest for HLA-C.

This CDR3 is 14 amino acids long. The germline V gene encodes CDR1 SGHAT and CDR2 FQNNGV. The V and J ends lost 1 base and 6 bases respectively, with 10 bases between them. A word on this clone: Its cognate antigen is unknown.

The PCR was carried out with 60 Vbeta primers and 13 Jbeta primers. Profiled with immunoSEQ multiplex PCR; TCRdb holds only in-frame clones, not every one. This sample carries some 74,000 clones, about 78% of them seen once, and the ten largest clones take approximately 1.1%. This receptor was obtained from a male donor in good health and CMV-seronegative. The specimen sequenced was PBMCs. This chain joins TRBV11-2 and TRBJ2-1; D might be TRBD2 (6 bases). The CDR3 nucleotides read TGTGCCAGCAGCTTAGCGGGAGTGGGCAATGAGCAGTTCTTC. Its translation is CASSLAGVGNEQFF. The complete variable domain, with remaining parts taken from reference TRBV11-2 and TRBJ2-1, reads EAGVAQSPRYKIIEKRQSVAFWCNPISGHATLYWYQQILGQGPKLLIQFQNNGVVDDSQLPKDRFSAERLKGVDSTLKIQPAKLEDSAVYLCASSLAGVGNEQFFGPGTRLTVL.